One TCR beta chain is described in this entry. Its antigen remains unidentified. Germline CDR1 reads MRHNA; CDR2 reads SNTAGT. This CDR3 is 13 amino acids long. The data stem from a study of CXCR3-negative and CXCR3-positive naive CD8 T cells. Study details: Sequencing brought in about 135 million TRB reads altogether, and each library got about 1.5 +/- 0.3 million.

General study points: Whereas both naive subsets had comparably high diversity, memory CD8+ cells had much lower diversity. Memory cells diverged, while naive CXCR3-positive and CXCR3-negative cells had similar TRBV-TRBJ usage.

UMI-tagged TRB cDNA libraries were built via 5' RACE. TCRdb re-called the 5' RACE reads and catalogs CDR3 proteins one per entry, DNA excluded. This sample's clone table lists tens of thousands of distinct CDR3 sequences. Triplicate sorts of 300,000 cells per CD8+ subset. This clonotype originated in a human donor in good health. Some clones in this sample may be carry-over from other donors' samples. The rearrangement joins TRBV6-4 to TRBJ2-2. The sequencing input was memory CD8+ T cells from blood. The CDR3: CASSDSEHGELFF.